The rows below give T cell receptor beta chains drawn from one sample of a study of T cells in Graves' hyperthyroidism and ophthalmopathy. TCRdb re-analysed the multiplex PCR reads in MiXCR, keeping a single row per CDR3 protein. Counted here are about 380,000 distinct CDR3 sequences, roughly 15% occurring once; the ten biggest clones make up around 20%. Sequenced sample: blood. The receptors derive from a woman in her 30s with Graves' ophthalmopathy. CDR3s include the opening cysteine and the closing phenylalanine or tryptophan. The order of the fields is V gene, clone size, CDR3 length, D gene, J gene, CDR3 protein, CDR3 DNA. A D gene is named only where the DNA matches it firmly. The listing skips clone size in some rows; elsewhere it reads once, few, many or a size class.

>TRBV3-1|many|14|TRBD2|TRBJ2-1
CASSQSLAGAEQFF
TGTGCCAGCAGCCAATCACTAGCGGGGGCGGAGCAGTTCTTC
>TRBV7-8|many|15|TRBD2|TRBJ2-3
CASSPTSGGAAKQYF
TGTGCCAGCAGTCCGACTAGCGGGGGGGCCGCAAAGCAGTATTTT
>TRBV6-1|many|16|-|TRBJ1-1
CASSYPVGAWDTEAFF
TGTGCCAGCAGTTACCCGGTGGGGGCTTGGGACACTGAAGCTTTCTTT
>TRBV2|many|14|-|TRBJ1-2
CASSPRWGDYGYTF
TGTGCCAGCAGCCCACGGTGGGGAGACTATGGCTACACCTTC
>TRBV5-1|many|16|-|TRBJ1-2
CASSLGAFGRENGYTF
TGCGCCAGCAGCTTGGGAGCGTTTGGCAGGGAGAATGGCTACACCTTC
>TRBV20-1|many|14|-|TRBJ1-5
CSARINGVNQPQHF
TGCAGTGCTAGAATCAACGGGGTCAATCAGCCCCAGCATTTT
>TRBV7-3|many|15|TRBD1|TRBJ1-2
CASSPDTGGSYGYTF
TGTGCCAGCAGCCCCGATACAGGGGGCAGCTATGGCTACACCTTC
>TRBV27|many|16|-|TRBJ2-5
CASSYAETTYQETQYF
TGTGCCAGCAGTTACGCAGAGACTACGTACCAAGAGACCCAGTACTTC
>TRBV12-3/TRBV12-4|-|13|-|TRBJ2-1
CASSRRGGREQFF
TGTGCCAGCAGTAGAAGGGGGGGCCGCGAGCAGTTCTTC
>TRBV6-1|many|13|TRBD1|TRBJ2-7
CASGAGTGGRQYF
TGTGCCAGCGGGGCCGGGACAGGGGGTCGTCAGTACTTC
>TRBV5-6|many|17|TRBD1|TRBJ2-7
CASSWGQGIRLYDEQYF
TGTGCCAGCAGCTGGGGACAGGGCATCCGCCTTTACGACGAGCAGTACTTC
>TRBV29-1|many|13|-|TRBJ2-7
CSVRPGSSYEQYF
TGCAGCGTTCGTCCGGGGAGCTCCTACGAGCAGTACTTC
>TRBV20-1|many|13|-|TRBJ1-2
CSAPLGGFYGYTF
TGCAGTGCTCCCCTGGGAGGATTCTATGGCTACACCTTC
>TRBV2|many|14|TRBD1|TRBJ1-2
CASLPMTGGAGYTF
TGTGCCAGCCTACCCATGACAGGGGGCGCTGGCTACACCTTC
>TRBV3-1|-|17|-|TRBJ1-3
CASSLGQFLSSGNTIYF
TGTGCCAGCAGCTTGGGACAATTTTTATCTTCTGGAAACACCATATATTTT
>TRBV5-1|-|15|TRBD1|TRBJ2-1
CASSSKGDRYNEQFF
TGCGCCAGCAGCTCTAAGGGGGACAGGTACAATGAGCAGTTCTTC
>TRBV2|many|11|-|TRBJ2-7
CASSEKYEQYF
TGTGCCAGCAGTGAAAAGTACGAGCAGTACTTC
>TRBV29-1|-|15|TRBD2|TRBJ2-5
CSVEQSGGARETQYF
TGCAGCGTTGAGCAAAGCGGGGGGGCCCGAGAGACCCAGTACTTC
>TRBV24-1|many|17|TRBD2|TRBJ2-3
CATSDPGLAGPSDTQYF
TGTGCCACCAGTGACCCAGGACTAGCGGGGCCATCAGATACGCAGTATTTT
>TRBV5-1|many|15|-|TRBJ2-3
CASSLRDLVTDTQYF
TGCGCCAGCAGCTTGAGGGATCTGGTCACAGATACGCAGTATTTT
>TRBV28|many|15|TRBD1|TRBJ2-5
CASSLLRTGKETQYF
TGTGCCAGCAGTTTGTTGAGGACAGGGAAAGAGACCCAGTACTTC
>TRBV12-3/TRBV12-4|-|15|TRBD1|TRBJ1-3
CASSKLTGGGNTIYF
TGTGCCAGCAGTAAACTGACAGGGGGAGGAAACACCATATATTTT
>TRBV28|many|17|TRBD1|TRBJ1-5
CASSLRVGTGVGQPQHF
TGTGCCAGCAGTTTAAGAGTCGGGACAGGGGTTGGTCAGCCCCAGCATTTT
>TRBV25-1|-|16|-|TRBJ2-2
CASSEWQGTNTGELFF
TGTGCCAGCAGTGAATGGCAGGGTACGAACACCGGGGAGCTGTTTTTT
>TRBV11-2|-|19|TRBD2|TRBJ2-7
CASSLVTGLAGLKSYEQYF
TGTGCCAGCAGCTTAGTTACAGGACTAGCGGGGCTGAAGTCCTACGAGCAGTACTTC
>TRBV28|many|13|-|TRBJ1-1
CASLLTGVGRAFF
TGTGCCAGTCTATTGACGGGGGTCGGGAGAGCTTTCTTT
>TRBV6-1|many|16|TRBD1|TRBJ2-2
CASSKRTGTNTGELFF
TGTGCCAGCAGTAAACGGACAGGGACGAACACCGGGGAGCTGTTTTTT
>TRBV6-1|many|11|-|TRBJ2-7
CASSDLYEQYF
TGTGCCAGCAGTGACCTTTACGAGCAGTACTTC
>TRBV10-1|few|15|-|TRBJ1-5
CASSESRGSNQPQHF
TGCGCCAGCAGTGAGTCAAGGGGCAGCAATCAGCCCCAGCATTTT
>TRBV12-3/TRBV12-4|-|13|-|TRBJ1-1
CASSTEWNTEAFF
TGTGCCAGCAGTACCGAGTGGAACACTGAAGCTTTCTTT
>TRBV4-1|-|16|TRBD1|TRBJ1-6
CASSQKGAQSNSPLHF
TGCGCCAGCAGCCAAAAGGGGGCCCAGTCAAATTCACCCCTCCACTTT
>TRBV27|many|14|-|TRBJ1-4
CASSPPGRGEKLFF
TGTGCCAGCAGTCCGCCGGGGAGGGGTGAAAAACTGTTTTTT
>TRBV3-1|many|16|-|TRBJ2-3
CASSRRLGLGTDTQYF
TGTGCCAGCAGCCGACGGCTAGGATTGGGCACAGATACGCAGTATTTT
>TRBV20-1|many|17|TRBD2|TRBJ2-1
CSARAAWGGVSYNEQFF
TGCAGTGCTAGAGCTGCATGGGGGGGGGTTTCCTACAATGAGCAGTTCTTC
>TRBV7-2|-|14|-|TRBJ1-4
CASSLGVTNEKLFF
TGTGCCAGCAGCTTAGGAGTCACTAATGAAAAACTGTTTTTT
>TRBV6-2/TRBV6-3|many|15|-|TRBJ2-3
CASSYESNRGDTQYF
TGTGCCAGCAGTTACGAGAGCAACCGGGGAGATACGCAGTATTTT
>TRBV20-1|many|15|TRBD2|TRBJ2-5
CSARTSGGARETQYF
TGCAGTGCAAGGACTAGCGGGGGGGCCAGGGAGACCCAGTACTTC
>TRBV6-1|many|14|TRBD1|TRBJ2-2
CASRRTGDTGELFF
TGTGCCAGCAGGCGGACAGGGGACACCGGGGAGCTGTTTTTT
>TRBV28|-|13|TRBD1|TRBJ2-7
CATGGEINYEQYF
TGTGCCACAGGGGGAGAAATAAACTACGAGCAGTACTTC
>TRBV5-1|many|16|-|TRBJ1-6
CASSPEAGTYNSPLHF
TGCGCCAGCAGCCCCGAGGCGGGAACCTATAATTCACCCCTCCACTTT
>TRBV30|many|14|-|TRBJ2-7
CAWSWSTGSYEQYF
TGTGCCTGGAGTTGGTCGACCGGGTCCTACGAGCAGTACTTC
>TRBV7-2|many|19|TRBD2|TRBJ2-7
CASSSPSGLAGIRIYEQYF
TGTGCCAGCAGCTCCCCGAGTGGACTAGCGGGGATAAGAATCTACGAGCAGTACTTC
>TRBV7-9|many|17|TRBD1|TRBJ1-1
CASSSGTGTALNTEAFF
TGTGCCAGCAGTTCCGGGACAGGGACGGCCTTGAACACTGAAGCTTTCTTT
>TRBV11-2|-|14|-|TRBJ1-2
CASSRQVGGYGYTF
TGTGCCAGCAGCCGCCAGGTGGGGGGATACGGCTACACCTTC
>TRBV7-8|many|15|-|TRBJ1-1
CASSLVAGDMSEAFF
TGTGCCAGCAGCTTAGTTGCAGGGGATATGTCTGAAGCTTTCTTT
>TRBV5-1|once|16|TRBD2|TRBJ2-1
CASSPGTSGGLNEQFF
TGTGCCAGCAGCCCTGGGACTAGCGGGGGGTTAAATGAGCAGTTCTTC
>TRBV7-7|-|15|-|TRBJ2-5
CASSPHRGSQETQYF
TGTGCTAGCAGCCCTCATAGGGGGTCTCAAGAGACCCAGTACTTC
>TRBV28|many|16|TRBD2|TRBJ2-3
CASSFPSGGAADTQYF
TGTGCCAGCAGTTTCCCTAGCGGGGGGGCCGCAGATACGCAGTATTTT
>TRBV18|many|13|-|TRBJ2-3
CASSPDDTDTQYF
TGTGCCAGCTCACCAGATGACACAGATACGCAGTATTTT
>TRBV7-2|-|14|-|TRBJ1-4
CAGSQGQRNEKLFF
TGTGCCGGCAGCCAAGGGCAAAGAAATGAAAAACTGTTTTTT
>TRBV10-3|many|14|-|TRBJ1-1
CAITAAGGGTEAFF
TGTGCCATCACCGCAGCGGGAGGTGGCACTGAAGCTTTCTTT